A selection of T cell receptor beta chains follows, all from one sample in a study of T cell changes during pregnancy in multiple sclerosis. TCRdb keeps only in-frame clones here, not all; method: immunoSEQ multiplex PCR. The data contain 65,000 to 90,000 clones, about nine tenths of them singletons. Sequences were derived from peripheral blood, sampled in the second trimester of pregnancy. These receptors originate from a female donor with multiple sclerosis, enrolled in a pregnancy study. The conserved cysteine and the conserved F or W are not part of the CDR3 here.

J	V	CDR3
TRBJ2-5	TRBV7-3	ASSLFLEETQY
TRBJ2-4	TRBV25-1	ASRDSASPSRIQY
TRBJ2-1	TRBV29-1	SGRDSGVYNEQF
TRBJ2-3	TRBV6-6	ASRVTDTQY
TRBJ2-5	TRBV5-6	ASSLLGRAQETQY
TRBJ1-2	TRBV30	AWKRGALDGYT
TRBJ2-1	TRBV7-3	ASSFTGVAEQF
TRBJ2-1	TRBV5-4	ASRGRAYNEQF
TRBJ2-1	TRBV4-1	ASSQELAGFYNEQF
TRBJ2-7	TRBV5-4	ASSSPTSGKSYEQY
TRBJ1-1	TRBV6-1	ASSEAMRRAYTEAF
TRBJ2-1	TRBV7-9	ASSFIAGGDNEQF